The TCR beta chain described here comes from a study of blood T cells in healthy people across ages (dated by TCRdb to about 2015). Background for the entire study: In model experiments, roughly one uniquely barcoded TCR beta cDNA molecule per two T cells was captured by template switching. To track age-related changes in TCR beta repertoire diversity, the study relied on deep sequencing normalized with unique cDNA molecular identifiers. The donors were split into four age groups: young (average about 16 years), middle-aged (39), aged (62) and long-lived (more than 80). The study analyzed two additional independent replicas of 1 million unique cDNA reads from the same blood draw for two donors, one aged 18 to 29 and one aged 80 or older. Here is what the overall study found, with its caveats: The long-lived group showed more naive CD4+ T cells, fewer expanded clones and increased TCR diversity than the aged group, suggesting age selection. Estimates of total diversity based on one million sequenced T cells were regarded as lower bounds and as underestimates. As age increased, observed TCR beta diversity per million T cells dropped in a roughly linear way, and a significant reduction was already evident by age 40. Because profiling used bulk unsorted PBMCs, naive and antigen-experienced compartments could not be compared conclusively. The percentage of naive T cells measured by flow cytometry correlated strongly with observed TCR beta diversity. Because the CMV infection status of the donors was unknown, age-related changes in expanded clonotypes may potentially have been confounded.

Library prep was done by 5' RACE. Instrument on record: Illumina HiSeq 2500. A second roughly 6 to 11 cycle PCR used a sample-barcoded 5' primer and a J-beta primer mix. A unique molecular identifier was introduced onto each TCR beta cDNA molecule by a template-switch 5' adaptor carrying 12 random nucleotides. At least 2.5 million CDR3-containing paired-end reads were obtained from each sample. All of the RNA was converted into first-strand cDNA using the Mint cDNA synthesis kit, with a TRBC-specific oligonucleotide serving as the primer. Following uracil-DNA glycosylase treatment, all cDNA underwent a first 18-cycle PCR with the universal primers M1SS and BC2_uni_R. Per the authors' processing: For normalization, 1 million high-quality reads, each with a distinct molecular identifier, were randomly selected from each sample. Instead of being binned into consensus sequences, reads with shared molecular identifiers were discarded. MiTCR, with a Q25 quality threshold and the strictest error-elimination algorithm, was used for CDR3 identification, clonotype clustering and error correction. A nonparametric unseen species model with Euler transformation was used to estimate lower-bound total TCR beta diversity. TCRdb cleaned the public reads at Q25 with fastp, built clones with MiXCR and kept in-frame beta chains. Rows with one shared CDR3 protein collapse into an entry with the most common genes and DNA. These V and J calls derive from TCRdb rather than the authors' analysis. This sample has roughly 700,000 distinct CDR3 sequences in its table, and 20% to 25% of those were observed once. Just under 9.5% of the sample is taken by the ten largest.

CDR3 length: 14 amino acids, cysteine to phenylalanine. The only DNA kept is the CDR3, 42 bases in frame from the first base. The germline V gene encodes CDR1 MNHEY and CDR2 SVGEGT. Relative to germline, V is 2 bases shorter and J is 4 bases shorter, with 11 bases between their ends. There are a few counts of this clonotype. The target of this receptor is not known. The record has no base qualities; no much larger clone is one base away. Donors were a few dozen systemically healthy Caucasian individuals from Russia aged roughly 6 to 95 years. Ten milliliters of peripheral blood were drawn from each donor into EDTA-treated Vacutainer tubes. Ficoll-Paque density-gradient centrifugation was used to isolate PBMCs, with at least 6 million obtained per sample. Total RNA was extracted from PBMCs with Trizol reagent, with at least 6 micrograms obtained per sample. For every donor, an aliquot of PBMCs went through flow cytometry to measure the percentages of naive CD45RAhigh/CD27high T cells.

This sample was also put to use in a study of T cells of mothers and their children. As noted in the second study: The donors were nine systemically healthy Caucasian individuals, made up of three mothers and their six children. cDNA synthesis used all of the extracted RNA, with around 1.4 ug of RNA in each 15 ul reaction. In the second PCR, sample barcodes and 2-4 random nucleotides were introduced via the M1S primer. More than 8 million TCR beta CDR3 reads were obtained from each mother, and roughly 3 million reads were obtained from each child. In both related and unrelated pairs, thymic selection shapes the output of TCR recombination in a similar way, with inherited differences having only a minor effect. Related mother-child pairs always showed normalized repertoire overlap that was slightly higher than in unrelated mother-child pairs, though the difference was never significant. With a sensitivity of about 100 clones per million clonotypes, no persistent microchimeric T cell clones were detected. In the study, deep NGS was used to compare the TCR beta repertoires of mothers and children, and features distinguishing related mother-child pairs from unrelated individuals were sought. The mean age was 40 +/- 4 years for the mothers and approximately 11 +/- 4 years for the children. After adapters were ligated using NEBNext reagents, the libraries underwent 100+100 nt paired-end sequencing on an Illumina HiSeq 2000. Mother and child libraries were prepared a month apart and sequenced in separate runs to prevent cross-contamination. Between roughly 450,000 and 2,000,000 distinct TCR beta clonotypes were identified per donor. Naive TCR beta clonotypes were estimated from low-frequency clonotypes matched to each donor's FACS-determined naive share, without sorting.

Recombination linked TRBV6-2 or TRBV6-3 to TRBJ2-5; perhaps TRBD1 is the D gene, with 5 bases matching. This sequence was found in a boy younger than 18 in good health. The sample was blood. The nucleotide sequence reads as follows: TGTGCCAGCAGTTACCCGGACACCGGAGAGACCCAGTACTTC. Translated, it gives CASSYPDTGETQYF.